This T cell receptor (beta chain) came from a study of Ad26.COV2.S vaccination and SARS-CoV-2 variants. Study overall: Ad26.COV2.S, an intramuscular injection, was given once or twice 56 days apart.

Indicated treatment: 15 to 20 received Ad26.COV2.S at low or high dose, single or two shots; about 5 received placebo; per-sample allocation not given. Each sample was drawn 63 days after the first injection (of vaccine or placebo). The data were produced by immunoSEQ multiplex PCR, yet TCRdb's version contains in-frame clones alone and is incomplete. The table records more than 250,000 clones, more than 75% of them present only once. The CDR3 loop spans 18 amino acids. Germline V CDR1 and CDR2: KGHSH, LQKENI. The ends lost 0 bases at V and 8 bases at J; junction bases unmatched: 14. Sequenced here: peripheral blood, sampled in a trial of Ad26.COV2.S vaccine versus placebo. The chain recombines TRBV18 with TRBJ2-3, with 10 bases matching TRBD2. The clonotype originates from a person aged 18-60 years who received the Ad26.COV2.S COVID-19 vaccine or a placebo. The CDR3: CASSPPSNSGGSVVTQYF. The CDR3 bases are TGTGCCAGCTCACCACCGTCGAATAGCGGGGGGTCGGTGGTTACGCAGTATTTT.